A selection of T cell receptor beta chains follows, all from one sample in a study of T-cell reconstitution after alpha-beta-depleted transplantation in children. TCRdb processed the PCR reads anew with MiXCR; each CDR3 protein has one entry. The sample holds some 220,000 distinct CDR3 sequences, 8.5% to 10% seen once. Here the sequenced sample was PBMCs from the stem cell graft donor, taken from the stem cell graft. These TCRs come from a human donor who donated a stem cell graft to a child with acute lymphoblastic leukemia. The CDR3 runs from the conserved cysteine through the conserved F or W. The D gene is left open where the match is weak. Clone size is stated in some rows and not others, as once, few, many or a class when expanded.

TRBV12-5	TRBJ2-2	NA	18	TRBD1	TGTGCTAGTGGTTTACCTCCGGGACAGGGTTCAAATGCCGGGGAGCTGTTTTTT	CASGLPPGQGSNAGELFF
TRBV5-1	TRBJ2-7	NA	15	NA	TGCGCCAGCACCCCTGGAGGGGGCAACTCCTACGAGCAGTACTTC	CASTPGGGNSYEQYF
TRBV7-2	TRBJ2-7	few	15	TRBD1	TGTGCCAGCAGCCTCGGGACAGGAAAGGCCTACGAGCAGTACTTC	CASSLGTGKAYEQYF
TRBV12-3/TRBV12-4	TRBJ2-3	many	15	NA	TGTGCCAGCAGGCCCGGACTGGGGGTCACAGATACGCAGTATTTT	CASRPGLGVTDTQYF
TRBV20-1	TRBJ2-2	many	13	TRBD1	TGCAGTGCTAGAGGACAGGGGGACGGGGAGCTGTTTTTT	CSARGQGDGELFF
TRBV6-2/TRBV6-3	TRBJ2-7	NA	13	TRBD2	TGTGCCAGCAGTAAGGCGGGAGCCTACGAGCAGTACTTC	CASSKAGAYEQYF
TRBV5-6	TRBJ1-1	many	12	NA	TGTGCCAGCAGCTTGTCGAGGACTGAAGCTTTCTTT	CASSLSRTEAFF
TRBV27	TRBJ1-2	NA	13	TRBD1	TGTGCCAGCAGCCCGACAGGGGGCGTGGGCTACACCTTC	CASSPTGGVGYTF
TRBV7-2	TRBJ2-7	NA	13	NA	TGTGCCAGCAGCCTCGACGGAATCTACGAGCAGTACTTC	CASSLDGIYEQYF
TRBV20-1	TRBJ1-1	many	15	TRBD1	TGCAGTGCTAGCCGGGACAGGGGGCTGAAGACTGAAGCTTTCTTT	CSASRDRGLKTEAFF
TRBV7-6	TRBJ2-4	few	16	NA	TGTGCCAGCAGCTTAAACCCCGGAGGGGTGTACAACATTCAGTACTTC	CASSLNPGGVYNIQYF
TRBV20-1	TRBJ2-5	NA	15	TRBD2	TGCAGTGCTAGAGTTTGGGGGGGAGGCCAAGAGACCCAGTACTTC	CSARVWGGGQETQYF
TRBV14	TRBJ2-3	few	16	NA	TGTGCCAGCAGCCACTCAAGTCTTCGGATTTTAGATACGCAGTATTTT	CASSHSSLRILDTQYF
TRBV4-2	TRBJ2-7	few	15	TRBD2	TGTGCCAGCAGCCCGGGGGCCGGGACTAGCTACGAGCAGTACTTC	CASSPGAGTSYEQYF
TRBV20-1	TRBJ2-5	many	14	TRBD2	TGCAGTGCTCCCCTGGCGGGGGGGCAGAAGACCCAGTACTTC	CSAPLAGGQKTQYF
TRBV5-8	TRBJ1-1	few	14	NA	TGTGCCAGCAACCTTGAGGGGTTTTACACTGAAGCTTTCTTT	CASNLEGFYTEAFF
TRBV11-2	TRBJ2-2	many	12	NA	TGTGCCAGCAGTTTTATACCCGGGGAGCTGTTTTTT	CASSFIPGELFF
TRBV27	TRBJ1-2	many	17	TRBD1	TGTGCCAGCTTGGGGCCGGGACAGGGGGTAGCTAACTATGGCTACACCTTC	CASLGPGQGVANYGYTF
TRBV5-4	TRBJ2-3	NA	16	NA	TGTGCCAGCAGCCTCCCGGGTGGGTCTAGCACAGATACGCAGTATTTT	CASSLPGGSSTDTQYF
TRBV5-1	TRBJ1-6	many	15	TRBD1	TGCGCCAGCAGCTCGGGACAGGGGTATAATTCACCCCTCCACTTT	CASSSGQGYNSPLHF
TRBV5-1	TRBJ2-1	NA	14	NA	TGCGCCAGCAGGAGGATCTGGAGGGAGAATGAGCAGTTCTTC	CASRRIWRENEQFF
TRBV4-2	TRBJ1-1	NA	15	NA	TGTGCCAGCAGCCAAGTTAGGTTCGCTGGCACTGAAGCTTTCTTT	CASSQVRFAGTEAFF
TRBV12-3/TRBV12-4	TRBJ1-4	many	14	NA	TGTGCCAGCAACACCGGGACGGCTAATGAAAAACTGTTTTTT	CASNTGTANEKLFF
TRBV18	TRBJ2-3	few	16	NA	TGTGCCAGCTCACCACCGACCGGGCGATACACAGATACGCAGTATTTT	CASSPPTGRYTDTQYF
TRBV5-5	TRBJ1-1	NA	14	NA	TGTGCCAGCAGCTCGCCGGGTTCTCACACTGAAGCTTTCTTT	CASSSPGSHTEAFF
TRBV5-1	TRBJ1-1	few	16	NA	TGCGCCAGCAGCTTGCAAGGTGCAGGGGAGAACACTGAAGCTTTCTTT	CASSLQGAGENTEAFF
TRBV4-3	TRBJ1-2	few	16	TRBD1	TGCGCCAGCAGACGCAAGGGACAGCCGAGGGCCTATGGCTACACCTTC	CASRRKGQPRAYGYTF
TRBV6-2/TRBV6-3	TRBJ2-1	many	15	NA	TGTGCCAGCAGTTCCCAGGGAACCGGAGCGAATGAGCAGTTCTTC	CASSSQGTGANEQFF
TRBV4-3	TRBJ2-7	few	11	TRBD1	TGCGCCAGCAGCCCCCCTGGACAGGGGTACTTC	CASSPPGQGYF
TRBV3-1	TRBJ2-1	few	13	NA	TGTGCCAGCAGTCTGACGGGGGTTAATGAGCAGTTCTTC	CASSLTGVNEQFF
TRBV12-3/TRBV12-4	TRBJ1-6	NA	14	TRBD1	TGTCCCAGCAGTTTGGGACAGGGGGTGTCACCCCTCCACTTT	CPSSLGQGVSPLHF
TRBV5-1	TRBJ2-3	many	15	NA	TGCGCCAGCAGCTTGGGGGGGGAAGGCACAGATACGCAGTATTTT	CASSLGGEGTDTQYF
TRBV29-1	TRBJ1-1	many	13	NA	TGCAGCGTTGGGGTGAAAGGGAACACTGAAGCTTTCTTT	CSVGVKGNTEAFF
TRBV28	TRBJ2-3	many	15	TRBD2	TGTGCCAGCAGTAGCGGGGGCGCGGGGGAGGATACGCAGTATTTT	CASSSGGAGEDTQYF
TRBV14	TRBJ1-4	few	17	NA	TGTGCCAGCAGCCGTATCGTCCCCGGGGCCGGCAATGAAAAACTGTTTTTT	CASSRIVPGAGNEKLFF
TRBV4-3	TRBJ1-1	NA	15	TRBD1	TGCGCCAGCAGCCAAATGACAGGGTCTAATAGAGAAGCTTTCTTT	CASSQMTGSNREAFF
TRBV15	TRBJ1-5	NA	15	NA	TGTGCCACCTTTTCGGGACGCGGGGCGGCTCAGCCCCAGCATTTT	CATFSGRGAAQPQHF
TRBV9	TRBJ2-1	many	15	TRBD2	TGTGCCAGCAGCCCAAGACTAGCGGGGGGCTGGGAGCAGTTCTTC	CASSPRLAGGWEQFF
TRBV6-2/TRBV6-3	TRBJ1-4	few	16	NA	TGTGCCAGCAGTTACTCTTTCGGGGGAATAGAGGAAAAACTGTTTTTT	CASSYSFGGIEEKLFF
TRBV6-2/TRBV6-3	TRBJ2-1	NA	16	TRBD1	TGTGCCAGCAGTGCGACCGGGACAGGGGCCCAAAATGAGCAGTTCTTC	CASSATGTGAQNEQFF
TRBV12-3/TRBV12-4	TRBJ1-2	few	14	NA	TGTGCCAGCAGTTTAAGGAGGACAGAGGTTGGCTACACCTTC	CASSLRRTEVGYTF
TRBV6-1	TRBJ1-1	many	14	TRBD1	TGTGCCAGCAGCAGGGACAGGGGCGCCTCTGAAGCTTTCTTT	CASSRDRGASEAFF
TRBV7-2	TRBJ1-4	few	14	NA	TGTGCCAGCAGCTCGACATTTCCCCGGGAAAAACTGTTTTTT	CASSSTFPREKLFF
TRBV10-3	TRBJ1-3	few	14	TRBD1	TGTGCCATCAGTGTCGCAGGGGGCGAAAACACCATATATTTT	CAISVAGGENTIYF
TRBV29-1	TRBJ2-7	many	11	NA	TGCAGCGTTCAAGACTCCTACGAGCAGTACTTC	CSVQDSYEQYF
TRBV11-2	TRBJ2-6	many	15	NA	TGTGCCAGCAGCTTAGCCCACACAGGGGCCAACGTCCTGACTTTC	CASSLAHTGANVLTF
TRBV20-1	TRBJ1-1	many	15	NA	TGCAGTGCTAGATCTACAGGGTCGGGGTGGACTGAAGCTTTCTTT	CSARSTGSGWTEAFF
TRBV5-4	TRBJ2-2	NA	15	NA	TGTGCCAGCAGCTTGAAGCAGGGGGGCACCGGGGAGCTGTTTTTT	CASSLKQGGTGELFF
TRBV12-3/TRBV12-4	TRBJ2-5	many	14	NA	TGTGCCAGCAGTTTACGGCGGATACAAGAGACCCAGTACTTC	CASSLRRIQETQYF
TRBV5-1	TRBJ1-2	few	15	TRBD1	TGCGCCAGCAGCTGGACAGGGGGCATGGGCTATGGCTACACCTTC	CASSWTGGMGYGYTF
TRBV27	TRBJ2-7	NA	16	TRBD2	TGTGCCAGCAGTGCCTATAGCGGGCCGTCACCTTACGAGCAGTACTTC	CASSAYSGPSPYEQYF
TRBV12-5	TRBJ2-5	few	12	NA	TGTGCTAGTGGCCCAGGGTTCGAGACCCAGTACTTC	CASGPGFETQYF
TRBV7-6	TRBJ1-4	many	13	NA	TGTGCCAGCAGCTTAGGCCCCAATGAAAAACTGTTTTTT	CASSLGPNEKLFF
TRBV5-5	TRBJ2-3	few	16	NA	TGTGCCAGCAGCTACCCGGGGGCCTTGGGGACAGATACGCAGTATTTT	CASSYPGALGTDTQYF
TRBV20-1	TRBJ2-5	many	14	TRBD2	TGCAGTGCTAGAGGGGCTAGCGGGGGTCTGGCCCAGTACTTC	CSARGASGGLAQYF
TRBV4-2	TRBJ2-4	few	18	TRBD2	TGTGCCAGCAGCCAAGGACTAGCGGGGGGGTTGGGCAAAAACATTCAGTACTTC	CASSQGLAGGLGKNIQYF
TRBV4-2	TRBJ2-5	few	16	TRBD1	TGTGCCAGCAGCCAAGGGACAGGGCAAGGCCAAGAGACCCAGTACTTC	CASSQGTGQGQETQYF